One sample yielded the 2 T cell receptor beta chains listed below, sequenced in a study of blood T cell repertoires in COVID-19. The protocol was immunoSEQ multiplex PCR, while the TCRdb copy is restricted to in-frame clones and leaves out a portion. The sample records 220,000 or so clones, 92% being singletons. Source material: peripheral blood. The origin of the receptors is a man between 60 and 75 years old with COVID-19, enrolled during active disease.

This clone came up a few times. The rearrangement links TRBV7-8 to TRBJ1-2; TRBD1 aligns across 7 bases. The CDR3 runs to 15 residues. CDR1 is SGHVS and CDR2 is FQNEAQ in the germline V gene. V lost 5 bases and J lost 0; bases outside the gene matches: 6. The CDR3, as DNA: TGTGCCAGCAGCCCACGGACAGGTTCTAACTATGGCTACACCTTC. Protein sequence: CASSPRTGSNYGYTF.

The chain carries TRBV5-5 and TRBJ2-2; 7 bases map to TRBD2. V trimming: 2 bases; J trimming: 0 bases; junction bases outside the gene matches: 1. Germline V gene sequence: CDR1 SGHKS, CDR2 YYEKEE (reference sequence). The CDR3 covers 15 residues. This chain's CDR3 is CASSFSGSNTGELFF. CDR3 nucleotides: TGTGCCAGCAGCTTTAGCGGGTCGAACACCGGGGAGCTGTTTTTT.